This T cell receptor beta chain was recovered during a study of control samples from healthy donors and cancer patients (dated by TCRdb to the early 2020s). Including the terminal cysteine and phenylalanine, the CDR3 comprises 12 residues. The only DNA kept is the CDR3, 36 bases in frame from the first base. A distance of 10 bases separates the germline ends of V and J, which lose 5 bases and 6 bases respectively. CDR1 LGHDT and CDR2 YNNKEL were looked up in the germline V gene (reference sequence). About this clone: Its specific antigen is unknown. It has no much larger one-base neighbor in the sample; base qualities were not kept.

Library generation was performed with the immunoSEQ multiplex PCR assay. TCRdb took over this immuneACCESS table, retaining in-frame rearrangements with V and J assigned. Such tables are incomplete; in checked studies, under half of the missing clones stem from an unresolved V gene, and the remainder is unexplained. The sample yields over 55,000 clones; around 93% were counted once. The ten largest make up roughly 0.91% of the sample. The clonotype was recovered from a man aged 25-40 years with colorectal cancer. In this chain, TRBV3-1 (or the pseudogene TRBV3-2) is recombined with TRBJ1-2; 6 matching bases give a weak D call of TRBD1. Sequenced material: PBMCs. The CDR3 region has the sequence CASSEQGNGYTF. The DNA sequence is TGTGCCAGCAGCGAACAGGGAAATGGCTACACCTTC.